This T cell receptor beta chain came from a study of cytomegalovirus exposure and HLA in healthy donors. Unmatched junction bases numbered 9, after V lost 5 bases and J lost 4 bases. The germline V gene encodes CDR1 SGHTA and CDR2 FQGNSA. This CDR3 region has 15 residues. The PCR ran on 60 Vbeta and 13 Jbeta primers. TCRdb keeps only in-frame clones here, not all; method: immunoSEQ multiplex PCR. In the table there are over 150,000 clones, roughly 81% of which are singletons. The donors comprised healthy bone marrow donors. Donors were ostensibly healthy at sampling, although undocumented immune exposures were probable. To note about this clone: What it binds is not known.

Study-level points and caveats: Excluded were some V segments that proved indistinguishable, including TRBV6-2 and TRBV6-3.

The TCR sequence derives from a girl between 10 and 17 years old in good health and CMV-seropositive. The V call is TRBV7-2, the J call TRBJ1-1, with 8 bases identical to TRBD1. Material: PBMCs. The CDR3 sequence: CASSHQGALATEAFF. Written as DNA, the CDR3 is TGTGCCAGCAGCCACCAGGGGGCGCTAGCCACTGAAGCTTTCTTT. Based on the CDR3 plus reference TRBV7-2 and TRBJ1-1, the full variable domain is GAGVSQSPSNKVTEKGKDVELRCDPISGHTALYWYRQSLGQGLEFLIYFQGNSAPDKSGLPSDRFSAERTGGSVSTLTIQRTQQEDSAVYLCASSHQGALATEAFFGQGTRLTVV.